Listed here is a single T cell receptor (beta chain). All enrollees were roughly 18 to 100 years old and from 20 to 30 US areas. V dropped 4 bases and J dropped 4 bases, with 18 bases sitting between them. Looked up from germline, CDR1 is SGHNT and CDR2 is YYREEE (reference sequence). The CDR3 totals 17 residues. The source of the sample is a study of blood T cell repertoires in COVID-19. On the study more broadly: T cells, B-cell-depleted T cells, or PBMCs supplied cDNA or gDNA.

In the source study's methods: Using reference gene primer amplification, nucleated cell counts were estimated. TCRdb's table, derived via immunoSEQ multiplex PCR, lists solely in-frame clones and lacks some. The V and J calls and clone size are taken from that table; D and trimming were inferred from the DNA. The sample records a few hundred thousand clones, approximately 86% being singletons. This rearrangement joins TRBV5-4 to TRBJ2-6; D may be TRBD2 (7 bases). This receptor was taken from a middle-aged woman with acute COVID-19. The specimen sequenced was PBMCs or T cells enriched from blood (not recorded which). CDR3 residues: CASSLLAGAAGANVLTF. In DNA, the CDR3 is TGTGCCAGCAGCCTGTTGGCGGGGGCGGCGGGGGCCAACGTCCTGACTTTC.